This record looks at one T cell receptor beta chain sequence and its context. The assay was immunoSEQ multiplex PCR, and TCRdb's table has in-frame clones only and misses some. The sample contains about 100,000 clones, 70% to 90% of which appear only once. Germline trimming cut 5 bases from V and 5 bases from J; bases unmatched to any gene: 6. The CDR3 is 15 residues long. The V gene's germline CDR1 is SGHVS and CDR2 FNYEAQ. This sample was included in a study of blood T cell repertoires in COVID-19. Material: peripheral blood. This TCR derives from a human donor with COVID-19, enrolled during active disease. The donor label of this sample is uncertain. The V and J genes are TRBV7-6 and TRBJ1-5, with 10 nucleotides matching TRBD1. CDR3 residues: CASSPDRGDDQPQHF. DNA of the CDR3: TGTGCCAGCAGCCCGGACAGGGGGGACGATCAGCCCCAGCATTTT.